This T cell receptor beta chain came from a study of T cells in Graves' hyperthyroidism and ophthalmopathy. Findings and limits, study-wide: Researchers report that a 13 V-J model separated ophthalmopathy from stable hyperthyroidism.

After removal of 6 bases from V and 7 bases from J, the junction contained 12 bases not matched to a gene. Germline V gene sequence: CDR1 DFQATT, CDR2 SNEGSKA (reference sequence). The CDR3 totals 15 residues. TCR beta CDR3 regions were amplified from RNA transcripts. Researchers ran a first-round RT-PCR on the TCR CDR3 using the HTBI primer set. TCRdb reprocessed the multiplex PCR reads via MiXCR and lists one record per CDR3 protein. The table shows some 500,000 distinct CDR3 sequences, with approximately 15% occurring only once. Comment on this clonotype: Its antigen remains unidentified.

Hyperthyroidism of Graves' type that showed no ophthalmopathy progression within 18 months was stable. Diagnosis of hyperthyroidism was new in patients aged 18 to 65, and its duration was under 2 months. The PBMCs had their origin in 10 ml of fresh peripheral blood. This TCR was sampled from a woman aged 18-29 years with Graves' hyperthyroidism. Material for sequencing was blood. The chain uses TRBV20-1 and TRBJ2-7, with 13 bases identical to TRBD2. The CDR3 nucleotides are TGCAGTGCAGAGACTAGCGGGAGGTCACGTGGAGAGCAGTACTTC. Amino acids: CSAETSGRSRGEQYF.